What follows is one T cell receptor (beta chain) and its context. This clone's antigen is unknown. One base away lies a much larger clone, so this may be a sequencing read error. The library was made by multiplex PCR. The data were produced on an Illumina HiSeq 2500. TCRbeta libraries were built by three rounds of nested PCR using primers (Table S4), following protocols modified from ARM-PCR. Before sequencing, PCR products of 200-500 bp were excised from the gel and purified with the QIAquick gel extraction kit. The authors processed their data as follows. Reads were cleaned using Trimmomatic, were merged into complete CDR3 sequences using FLASH, and were assigned to V(D)J germline segments using MiTCR. VDJtools was used to compute clonal diversity as the inverse Simpson's index. Productive reads were defined as in-frame sequences without a premature stop codon. TCRdb passed the public sequencing reads through fastp at Q25 and MiXCR, retaining productive beta sequences. Records with the same CDR3 protein are collapsed into one entry carrying the most frequent genes and DNA. The V and J calls and clone size come from TCRdb's table, not from the authors' own analysis. Counted in this sample were around 80,000 distinct CDR3 sequences; around 76% of them appeared once. The ten largest clones add up to approximately 40% of the sample.

RNA was isolated from bulk unsorted tissue, and RNA quality was assessed with a NanoDrop ND-1000 and an Agilent 2100. The normal lung samples consisted of distant non-tumor tissue collected more than 3 cm from the tumor edge. Donors were newly diagnosed lung cancer patients admitted for thoracic surgery in China between August and November 2014, without prior chemotherapy. Anyone who had undergone radiotherapy or chemotherapy before, or who had another cancer at the same time, was left out of the study. Surgical tissue pieces of about 1-2.1 cm3 were preserved in RNAlater solution and were kept at -80 degrees C until use. The data derive from a study of tumor and adjacent non-tumor tissue in lung cancer (dated by TCRdb to the late 2010s). As for the study more broadly: The cohort included around eleven adenocarcinoma, a couple of squamous cell carcinoma and 1 small cell lung cancer patients. Bulk TCRbeta repertoires were compared between lung tumor tissue and matched distant non-tumor lung tissue obtained from 15 or so lung cancer patients. Ages among the roughly 15 patients ranged from roughly 31 to 76 years, there were ten or so men and 5 women, and disease was at TNM stage I to III. For each patient, one tumor sample and one normal lung sample were taken, giving thirty paired specimens that underwent TCRbeta CDR3 sequencing. Sequencing produced fewer than 150,000,000 productive TCRbeta reads in total, an average of about 4 million reads per sample. General conclusions and limits of the study: Tumor tissue showed significantly higher TCR diversity (inverse Simpson) than normal lung tissue, at around 460 vs 160 (P = 0.0075, Mann-Whitney U test). With only roughly 14 patients in the cohort, the authors noted that larger samples and more detailed clinical data are needed. TCR diversity was significantly higher in younger patients, and greater tumor TCR diversity was associated with shorter overall survival and shorter disease-free survival. In normal lung, the top 100 clones accounted for a significantly larger cumulative share of the repertoire than in tumor tissue. Because peripheral blood was not sequenced, blood TCRbeta repertoires in the lung cancer patients of the study were not examined. Neither the sequencing platform nor unique molecular identifiers are named or mentioned anywhere in the methods.

The CDR3 spans 13 residues, from the cysteine through the phenylalanine. Of the read, only the CDR3 DNA is kept; its 39 bases are in frame from base 1. As encoded in the germline V gene (reference sequence), CDR1 is MNHNY while CDR2 is SVGAGI. A distance of 8 bases separates the germline ends of V and J, which lose 2 bases and 4 bases respectively. This TCR was recovered from a man between 65 and 85 years old with non-small cell lung cancer. In this chain, TRBV6-6 is recombined with TRBJ1-1; no D segment can be confidently identified. Sequencing input: distant non-tumor lung tissue. The CDR3 region has the sequence CASSYGMGTEAFF. The base sequence is TGTGCCAGCAGTTACGGCATGGGCACTGAAGCTTTCTTT.